The clone carrying this T cell receptor (beta chain) was seen a few times. This sample is part of a study of low-dose radiotherapy and immunotherapy resistance in tumors. First-strand cDNA relied on TRAV- and TRBV-specific primers spanning alpha and beta chains. With a V-primer adapter and a constant-region primer, TCRs were amplified for 20 PCR cycles. In vitro transcription was used to amplify the isolated mRNA. TCRdb re-called the reads through MiXCR, storing one row per CDR3 protein. The sample has 85,000 to 95,000 distinct CDR3 sequences, just under 9.5% seen once; the top ten hold approximately 0.98%. Time point of the sample: before trial treatment. Donors received a regimen that comprised nivolumab, ipilimumab, aspirin, low-dose cyclophosphamide and low-dose radiotherapy. This CDR3 is 14 amino acids long. The ends were cut back, 8 bases at V and 2 bases at J, with 15 bases in the middle.

The clonotype was recovered from a male donor with prostate cancer. The chain carries TRBV12-3 or TRBV12-4 and TRBJ1-2; D may be TRBD1 (5 bases). The sample here was PBMCs, taken before treatment. Here the CDR3 reads CASDSAGGNYGYTF. Here the CDR3 DNA reads TGTGCCAGCGATAGTGCCGGGGGGAACTATGGCTACACCTTC.